The next 18 T cell receptor beta chains were all read from a single sample in a study of T cell clones after liver transplantation. Their specific antigens are unknown. Some clones are missing from TCRdb's copy, which holds only in-frame ones; the method was immunoSEQ multiplex PCR. Here the sample spans about 4,800 clones, over 20% being singletons. Proliferating CFSE-low MLR cells were sequenced to define alloreactive TCRbeta sequences. Material: CD4+ T cells from cultured PBMCs. These receptors all come from a human patient who received a liver transplant. The graft donor may have given rise to some T cells.

This clone was observed a few times. The V call is TRBV9, the J call TRBJ2-3; D might be TRBD2 (5 bases). Trimming took 2 bases from V and 0 from J, leaving 13 bases between them. The CDR3 spans 16 residues. Germline V gives CDR1 SGDLS, CDR2 YYNGEE. CDR3 nucleotide sequence: TGTGCCAGCAGCGTGAAACCTAGCATAAGCACAGATACGCAGTATTTT. Protein product: CASSVKPSISTDTQYF.

This clone was recorded a few times. A far more abundant clone sits one base away, making this likely a read error. Other DNA sequences in the same sample also yield this CDR3. The chain uses TRBV14 and TRBJ1-1, with D possibly being TRBD1 (5 bases). The CDR3 loop spans 15 amino acids. Germline CDR1 and CDR2: SGHDN and FVKESK. The CDR3 DNA reads TGTGCCAGCAGCCGACTAGGGCAGGGAAACACTGAAGCGTTCTTT. It yields the protein CASSRLGQGNTEAFF.

V usage is TRBV6-1 and J usage is TRBJ2-7; 7 positions agree with TRBD2. Per germline, CDR1 MNHNS and CDR2 SASEGT. The V and J ends lost 6 bases and 9 bases, in that order; junction bases with no gene match: 8. The CDR3 is 12 residues long. In DNA, the CDR3 is TGTGCCAGCAGCCACGGGGGGACCGGGCAGTACTTC. It codes for CASSHGGTGQYF.

About this clone itself: The junction does not match germline at one end; this may be a read error. V gene TRBV10-3 combines with J gene TRBJ1-1; 8 bases map to TRBD1. CDR3 length: 15 amino acids. Germline loops: CDR1 ENHRY, CDR2 SYGVKD. The DNA of the CDR3 is TGTGCCATCAGTGACCCCAGACAGGGGCACACTGAAGCCTTCTTT. It translates to CAISDPRQGHTEAFF.

In DNA, the CDR3 is TGTGCCAGCAGCGTAAGGCCCCAAGAGACCCAGTACTTC. Protein sequence: CASSVRPQETQYF. The chain recombines TRBV7-3 with TRBJ2-5; D unresolved. The length of the CDR3 is 13 residues. Trimming pared 5 bases from V and 1 base from J, leaving 8 bases between. Germline CDR1 and CDR2: SGHTA and FQGTGA.

This rearrangement joins TRBV11-3 to TRBJ1-2; D is undetermined. Germline V gene data show CDR1 as SGHNT and CDR2 as YENEEA. The length of the CDR3 is 13 residues. Trimming removed 3 bases at V and 3 bases at J, with 8 bases between. The CDR3 DNA follows: TGTGCCAGCAGCTTCAACTTGGACTATGGCTACACCTTC. Protein: CASSFNLDYGYTF.

Within the sample, this clone is medium-sized. The rearrangement links TRBV2 to TRBJ2-5; D may be TRBD2 (5 bases). Germline values: CDR1 SNHLY, CDR2 FYNNEI. CDR3 length: 14 amino acids. The germline V and J ends were trimmed by 1 base and 2 bases, with 8 bases remaining between them. Here the CDR3 reads CASSEVRGQETQYF. CDR3 DNA: TGTGCCAGCAGTGAAGTCCGGGGACAAGAGACCCAGTACTTC.

The CDR3 spells CASSDLTGKETQYF. The CDR3 DNA reads TGTGCCAGCAGTGACCTGACAGGGAAAGAGACCCAGTACTTC. The rearrangement links TRBV2 to TRBJ2-5; TRBD1 aligns across 7 bases. Germline-derived CDR1 and CDR2 are SNHLY and FYNNEI. The CDR3 loop spans 14 amino acids. J lost 3 bases, V lost 3 bases, and 4 bases had no gene match.

Comments on this clone: In the same sample, other DNA sequences code for this CDR3. J is TRBJ1-1 and V is TRBV7-3; weak D call: TRBD1 (6 bases). CDR1 is SGHTA, CDR2 FQGTGA, per germline. The CDR3 has 15 residues. Deletions cut 4 bases from V and 6 bases from J, with 18 bases between. DNA for the CDR3: TGTGCCAGCAGCTCCCAAGGGGGGGGGCGGGCTGAAGCTTTCTTT. This gives the protein CASSSQGGGRAEAFF.

This clone was picked up a small number of times. The chain recombines TRBV10-2 with TRBJ2-5, with D tentatively TRBD2 (7 bases). CDR3 length equals 15 residues. V was pared by 6 bases and J by 4 bases, with 18 bases between. CDR1 and CDR2 (germline): WSHSY, SAAADI. The CDR3 is CASRPGAGARETQYF. CDR3 nucleotides: TGCGCCAGCAGGCCCGGGGCGGGGGCGCGAGAGACCCAGTACTTC.

The chain employs TRBV20-1 and TRBJ1-2; D remains unclear. This CDR3 has 11 amino acids. Germline V lookup: CDR1 DFQATT, CDR2 SNEGSKA (reference sequence). V was cut by 6 bases and J by 4 bases, with 9 bases left in between. CDR3 DNA sequence: TGCAGTGCCGGGAGGGCCTATGGCTACACCTTC. This codes for CSAGRAYGYTF.

There are a few counts of this clone. The rearrangement uses TRBV6-5 and TRBJ1-5; TRBD1 is a possible D gene (6 bases). The length of the CDR3 is 15 residues. V was cut by 0 bases and J by 9 bases, with 15 bases left in between. The germline V gene encodes CDR1 MNHEY and CDR2 SVGAGI. The CDR3 here is CASSYSFSGASPQHF. CDR3 bases: TGTGCCAGCAGTTACTCGTTTTCAGGGGCTTCGCCCCAGCATTTT.

This clone was detected a few times. The J gene is TRBJ2-7, the V gene TRBV6-1; either TRBD1 or TRBD2 may fit D (6 bases each). There are 15 residues in the CDR3. Germline CDR1 reads MNHNS; CDR2 reads SASEGT. The V end was cut by 6 bases, the J end by 2 bases, with 17 bases between. The CDR3 sequence is CASSPTWGAAYEQYF. The CDR3 DNA is TGTGCCAGCAGCCCGACATGGGGGGCCGCCTACGAGCAGTACTTC.

The genes are TRBV7-9 and TRBJ2-3; D is unresolved. The CDR3 is made up of 14 amino acids. Germline V lookup: CDR1 SEHNR, CDR2 FQNEAQ (reference sequence). V lost 5 bases to trimming and J lost 0 bases, with 9 bases between them. In DNA form, the CDR3 reads TGTGCCAGCAGCGTTGACAAGAGCACAGATACGCAGTATTTT. This encodes CASSVDKSTDTQYF.

The J gene is TRBJ1-1, the V gene TRBV7-4; D not certain. CDR3 length equals 16 residues. The ends were cut back, 1 base at V and 1 base at J, with 13 bases in the middle. In germline, CDR1 is SGHVT, CDR2 SQSDAQ. The CDR3 DNA reads TGTGCCAGCAGCTTAGGAAGAACACTGAAGAACACTGAAGCTTTCTTT. Its protein product is CASSLGRTLKNTEAFF.

As to this clone: Sequence at one end of the junction differs from germline and may be a read error. This chain connects TRBV7-7 to TRBJ2-1; TRBD2 might be the D (5 bases). CDR1 is SSHAT, CDR2 FNYEAQ, per germline (reference sequence). The CDR3 is made up of 12 amino acids. The CDR3 here is CASSLAGGEQFF. CDR3 in DNA: TGTGCTAGCAGCTTAGCCGGCGGGGAGCAGTTCTTC.

V and J are TRBV4-2 and TRBJ2-7, with D unresolved. CDR3 length equals 17 residues. The germline CDR1 and CDR2 sequences are LGHNA and YNFKEQ. Trimming took off 5 bases at V and 2 bases at J, with 22 bases between the two ends. The CDR3 loop is CASSLFKASHSPYEQYF. The CDR3 nucleotides are TGTGCCAGCAGCTTGTTTAAGGCCTCCCATTCCCCCTACGAGCAGTACTTC.

There are a few counts of this clone. V and J are TRBV10-3 and TRBJ2-3; 8 bases map to TRBD2. The J segment lost 5 bases and the V segment lost 3 bases, leaving 10 bases of the junction unmatched. The CDR3 loop spans 16 amino acids. Germline CDR1 and CDR2: ENHRY and SYGVKD. CDR3 amino acids: CAISDRGGGQKDTQYF. The CDR3 DNA is TGTGCCATCAGTGACCGGGGGGGAGGTCAAAAAGATACGCAGTATTTT.